This paragraph reports one TCR beta chain. What antigen it recognizes has not been identified. Base qualities are not at hand, and no much larger clone is one base apart. Additional DNA sequences in this sample encode the identical CDR3. In total, fewer than 750 healthy bone marrow donors made up the cohort. At the time of sampling, all cohort members were nominally healthy, though unrecorded immune exposures were likely present. The donor tested CMV seropositive, placing the donor among the 290 or so seropositive members of the cohort. Each donor provided a peripheral blood sample, and peripheral blood mononuclear cells were used for TCR beta sequencing. Genomic DNA extraction from the blood cell samples was performed with the Qiagen DNeasy Blood Extraction Kit. The V end loses 2 bases and the J end loses 3 bases, and a stretch of 5 bases separates them. The germline V gene specifies SNHLY as CDR1 and FYNNEI as CDR2. From the cysteine up to the phenylalanine, the CDR3 has a length of 12 residues. This entry keeps only the CDR3 DNA: 36 bases, framed from base 1.

The sample is drawn from a study of cytomegalovirus exposure and HLA in healthy donors (dated by TCRdb to 2016 to 2017). For the study in its entirety: In an earlier analysis of approximately 640 of the donors, 250 to 300 Gb of sequence data and 117 million unique TCR beta sequences from some 170 million T cells were reported. An early release that covered around 590 HLA-typed donors contained approximately 290 gigabases of sequencing data and 70 million to 100 million unique TCR sequences. Of the 300 to 500 genotyped donors, 81% were placed in the genetic ancestry cluster associated with self-reported Caucasian donors. The study was designed to test whether signatures of past pathogen exposure could be identified by cataloging public T cell receptors. The T cell repertoires of 700 or so subjects were profiled by immunosequencing and related to cytomegalovirus serostatus. A separate validation cohort of over 95 different subjects was used in addition to the approximately 610-subject first cohort. The study combined high-throughput TCR immunosequencing, statistical association of individual TCRs with disease status, and machine learning to predict cytomegalovirus infection status. To study patterns of TCR occurrence, a later analysis re-analyzed previously published TCR beta repertoires from around 660 donors and added high-resolution HLA genotyping. Rather than using new phenotypic data, the later analysis identified candidate immune exposures from TCR beta sequences and from how often those sequences occurred across donors. An earlier analysis of several hundred of the donors applied high-throughput TCR beta sequencing to assess whether each TCR beta V gene segment acted as functional or pseudogenic. Donor age, sex, ethnicity and CMV serostatus were compiled together with the repertoire data. Genome-wide SNP genotypes for about 65% of the 666 donors were used in a later genetic analysis, which treated that subset as a discovery cohort. All discovery cohort repertoires had been generated on a single sequencing platform. Both class I and class II loci were covered by HLA typing, at four-digit resolution. Typing coverage varied by locus: about 629-640 donors for A, B, C, DRB1 and DQB1; more than 500 for DQA1; approximately 610 for DPA1; roughly 470 for DPB1. Several DR-DQ haplotypes were treated as single units for association and clustering because of strong linkage in the cohort. Across roughly 420 genotyped donors of the cohort, an average of about 200,000 unique TCR beta nucleotide sequences per donor were sequenced, and roughly 20% of those sequences were non-productive.

Findings and caveats that apply to the study as a whole: The classifier was reported to diagnose cytomegalovirus status with high specificity and sensitivity in both the original cohort and the validation cohort. The only immune exposure information available for the cohort was CMV serostatus. Sequencing depth was assumed to be roughly uniform across donors in the presence/absence analyses, though that assumption may not hold. According to a later analysis, parvovirus B19, influenza, CMV and Epstein-Barr virus appeared linked to several top co-occurrence clusters. According to a later analysis, TCR association rates differed among HLA loci, with DRB1 alleles showing the most associated TCRs and HLA-C alleles showing the fewest. A cluster of highly shared sequence variants was judged likely to represent a technical artifact of the sequencing pipeline. In a later analysis, HLA-associated TCR beta chains were found to be more clonally expanded and to have lower generation probabilities than equally common non-associated chains. A further reported finding was that TCR beta sequences accurately predicted the HLA-A and HLA-B alleles for most subjects in the first cohort. The earlier analysis of around 600 of the donors excluded some 15 rarely observed V segments, including chromosome 9 orphons, because counts were too low. Linkage disequilibrium might explain the correlated functional status among segregating V segments, but an unknown experimental factor could not be ruled out. In the study, around 160 TCR beta chains were listed as associated with cytomegalovirus. Assigning TCR associations to individual alleles was difficult when HLA alleles, especially DR and DQ, strongly co-occurred. Broadly in line with IMGT annotations, most TCR beta V segments showed up in productive rearrangements about 87% or about 30% of the time in an earlier analysis of about 500 of the donors. In a later genetic analysis, a missense DCLRE1C variant was associated with V-gene and J-gene trimming of TCR beta chains, and the association was replicated in an independent cohort. It was suggested by the authors that the approach could potentially be generalized to other disease states and immunological phenotypes. In a later analysis, most CMV-associated TCR beta chains were found to appear HLA-restricted, with HLA associations seemingly driven largely by CMV exposure. At a false discovery rate of 0.05, a later analysis linked about 16,000 TCR beta sequences to specific HLA alleles. Because some donors lacked HLA typing at each locus, the association tests relied only on the typed subset. Most TCR sequences were seen in very few donors, while some public TCRs were found in many individuals. In vitro tests confirmed that a few of the cytomegalovirus-associated TCR beta chains recognize cytomegalovirus antigens. This cohort had only TCR beta chains sequenced, and the lack of alpha or paired-chain data limited which features could be detected. The 87-base-pair reads could not distinguish some IMGT-functional V segments, including TRBV6-2 and TRBV6-3, so those segments were excluded. According to a later genetic analysis, donors in an Asian-associated ancestry cluster had fewer N-insertions in productive TCRs than the approximately 610-donor mean.

The library was generated by the immunoSEQ multiplex PCR assay. For the multiplex PCR, a mixture combining 60 forward primers for TCR Vbeta segments and 13 reverse primers for TCR Jbeta segments was used. Amplification of the CDR3 region of rearranged TCR beta genes was performed with a multiplex PCR assay on genomic DNA. The amplified TCR beta libraries were sequenced on the Illumina HiSeq System as 87-base-pair reads. As for the authors' bioinformatics: Across the 700 or so repertoires, a later analysis counted tens of millions of unique TCR beta chains, roughly 11 million of which were shared by at least two donors. A nearest-neighbor algorithm error-corrected the raw reads and collapsed the reads into unique sequences, merging closely related sequences to remove PCR and sequencing errors. CDR3 sequences were aligned to IMGT reference sequences to assign V, D and J gene segments. For a sequence to be retained, a match of at least six nucleotides was required to both a V gene segment and a J gene segment. A rearrangement was called productive if the CDR3 had no stop codons and remained in frame with V and J, and every other rearrangement was called non-productive. Following IMGT convention, CDR3 was defined as the stretch from the second conserved V-encoded cysteine up to the conserved J-encoded phenylalanine. Sequences without an unambiguous match to a single V gene segment were excluded from the earlier analysis of 450 to 650 of the donors. In an earlier analysis of 587 of the donors, V segments were called functional above 56.7% productive rearrangements and were called segregating when the between-donor standard deviation exceeded 5%. A statistical classification framework was built to diagnose cytomegalovirus status from the catalog of TCR beta chain sequences. A later analysis assigned V and J genes by comparing TCR nucleotide sequences with IMGT/GENE-DB human TR gene sequences. In a later analysis, CDR3 sequences and most-parsimonious VDJ recombination scenarios were assigned using the TCRdist pipeline. In a later analysis, each TCR beta chain was defined by its CDR3 amino acid sequence together with its V-gene family, and reads without a unique V-gene family were excluded. To address suspected cross-contamination and a sequencing artifact, a later analysis removed over 500 highly shared, low-generation-probability nucleotide sequences. In a later analysis, a clonal expansion index was calculated for each public chain from normalized within-repertoire ranks of inferred template counts. Generation probabilities in a later analysis came from a VDJ recombination model fitted to out-of-frame rearrangements, and those results were checked against IGoR. A later analysis scored TCR-TCR, TCR-HLA and TCR-CMV co-occurrence with hypergeometric tests, applying a repertoire-size bias correction to TCR pairs. In a later analysis, false discovery rates were estimated by permuting HLA or CMV assignments 20 times. In a later analysis, co-occurring TCRs were grouped with DBSCAN, and TCRdist sequence similarity was added when clustering was performed within HLA-allele-positive subsets. For co-occurrence clustering, repertoires with fewer than 30,000 or more than 120,000 public chains were excluded, along with several repertoires with anomalous nucleotide sharing. This immuneACCESS table, as held by TCRdb, lists in-frame sequences with V and J called but not all clones. Of the missing ones, under half trace to an unresolved V gene in checked studies; the others have no known cause. The V and J calls and clone size come from that table; D and trimming were worked out from the DNA. In all, the sample holds some 130,000 clones, and 70% to 85% of those were seen once. The ten largest clones represent 6.5% of the sample.

This receptor was identified in a man aged 40-55 years in good health and CMV-seropositive. The chain uses TRBV2 and TRBJ2-7, with the D gene call left open. The sequenced sample consisted of PBMCs. This receptor carries the CDR3 CASSESSYEQYF. The nucleotide sequence reads as follows: TGTGCCAGCAGTGAAAGTAGCTACGAGCAGTACTTC. The full variable domain, with segments outside the CDR3 supplied by the reference TRBV2 and TRBJ2-7 proteins, appears as EPEVTQTPSHQVTQMGQEVILRCVPISNHLYFYWYRQILGQKVEFLVSFYNNEISEKSEIFDDQFSVERPDGSNFTLKIRSTKLEDSAMYFCASSESSYEQYFGPGTRLTVT.